This T cell receptor beta chain originates from a study of HIV-infected children after antiretroviral therapy interruption. The wider study: EBV and CMV exposure was recorded in most children.

This clonotype was detected a few times. Unmatched junction bases numbered 4, after V lost 3 bases and J lost 2 bases. This CDR3 contains 15 residues. The V gene's germline CDR1 is SEHNR and CDR2 FQNEAQ (reference sequence). The TCR library was built from RNA with a 3' RACE protocol and unique molecular identifiers. Each CDR3 protein is one row after TCRdb ran MiXCR on the 3' RACE reads. The sample records about 86,000 distinct CDR3 sequences, around 6.9% being singletons. As for treatment: PENTA 11 planned treatment interruption arm or continuous ART arm. This chain links TRBV7-9 with TRBJ2-3, with 8 positions matching TRBD2. This specimen consisted of CD45RA+ CD4+ T cells from PBMCs, pooled from several time points, obtained from a donor given antiretroviral therapy, either interrupted or continuous. Subset denoted: naive CD4+ CD45RA+ CD45RO- T cells. The TCR comes from a pool of human donors with HIV. Here the CDR3 reads CASSFFSGTTDTQYF. The CDR3 coding sequence is TGTGCCAGCAGCTTCTTTAGCGGGACCACAGATACGCAGTATTTT.